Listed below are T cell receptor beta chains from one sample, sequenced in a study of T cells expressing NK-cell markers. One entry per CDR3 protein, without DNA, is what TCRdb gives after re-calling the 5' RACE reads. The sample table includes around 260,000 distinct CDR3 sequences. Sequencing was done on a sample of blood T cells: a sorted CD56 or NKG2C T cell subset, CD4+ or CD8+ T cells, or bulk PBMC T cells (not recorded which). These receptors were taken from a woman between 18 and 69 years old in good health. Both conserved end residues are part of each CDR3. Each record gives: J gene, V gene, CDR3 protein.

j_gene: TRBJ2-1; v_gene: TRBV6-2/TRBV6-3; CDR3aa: CASSYLGLGNEQFF
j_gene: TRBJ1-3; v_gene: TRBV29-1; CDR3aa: CSAMGPSGNTIYF
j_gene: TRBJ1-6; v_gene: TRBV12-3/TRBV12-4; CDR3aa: CASSERVDSPLHF
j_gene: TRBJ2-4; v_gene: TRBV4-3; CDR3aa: CASSQTRGVKNIQYF
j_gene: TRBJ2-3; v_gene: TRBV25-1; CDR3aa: CASSELGTLSTDTQYF
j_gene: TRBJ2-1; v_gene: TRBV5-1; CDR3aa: CASSPRTAYNEQFF
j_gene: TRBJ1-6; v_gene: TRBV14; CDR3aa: CASSRDFYNSPLHF
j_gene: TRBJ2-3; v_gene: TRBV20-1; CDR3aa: CSALPGLQRTDTQYF
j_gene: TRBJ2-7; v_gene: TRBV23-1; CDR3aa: CASSRQGAHYEQYF
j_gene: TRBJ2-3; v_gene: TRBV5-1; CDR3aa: CASSIGTSTDTQYF
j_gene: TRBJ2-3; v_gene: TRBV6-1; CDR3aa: CASSNSGGGFDTQYF
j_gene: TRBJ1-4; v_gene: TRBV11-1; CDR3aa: CASSLGTGPGQGNRLNEKLFF
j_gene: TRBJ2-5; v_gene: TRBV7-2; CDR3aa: CASSLQLAGNQETQYF
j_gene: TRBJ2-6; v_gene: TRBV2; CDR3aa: CASSEETSGRSGANVLTF